One sample yielded the 2 T cell receptor beta chains listed below, sequenced in a study of response to subunit inactivated influenza vaccine. Via MiXCR, TCRdb re-called the RT-PCR reads, giving one row per CDR3 protein. Of 650,000 or so distinct CDR3 sequences in the sample, 14% are singletons; the top ten hold 6.5% to 8%. Sequencing was performed on PBMCs from blood, taken around 15 days before vaccination. Receptor source: a man over 45 who received an inactivated influenza vaccine.

This clonotype was seen more than once but under ten times. The chain uses TRBV18 and TRBJ2-7; D might be TRBD1 (6 bases). Germline V CDR1 and CDR2: KGHSH, LQKENI. The CDR3 runs 18 residues. The V end was cut by 3 bases, the J end by 0 bases, with 21 bases between. The CDR3 loop is CASSPLFGQGLSSYEQYF. For the CDR3, the DNA is TGTGCCAGCTCACCCCTCTTCGGCCAGGGGCTGTCCTCCTACGAGCAGTACTTC. Full variable domain (remainder filled in from reference TRBV18 and TRBJ2-7): NAGVMQNPRHLVRRRGQEARLRCSPMKGHSHVYWYRQLPEEGLKFMVYLQKENIIDESGMPKERFSAEFPKEGPSILRIQQVVRGDSAAYFCASSPLFGQGLSSYEQYFGPGTRLTVT.

To note about this clonotype: One junction end disagrees with the germline gene, perhaps due to a read error. The V call is TRBV7-9, the J call TRBJ2-2, with D tentatively TRBD1 or TRBD2 (5 bases each). Germline V lookup: CDR1 SEHNR, CDR2 FQNEAQ (reference sequence). This CDR3 has 13 residues. As DNA, the CDR3 is TGTGCCAGCAGCTTAGCGAGGTCCGGGGACCTGTTTTTT. Translation gives CASSLARSGDLFF.